Listed here are 9 T cell receptor beta chains from one sample, sequenced in a study of OX40 agonist ivuxolimab in advanced cancers. Clones were read by immunoSEQ multiplex PCR, and TCRdb kept only the in-frame ones, dropping some. The sample lists some 70,000 clones, around 80% seen once, with around 8.2% in the top ten. Sample: CD4+ or CD8+ T cells sorted from blood, taken in a trial of the OX40 agonist ivuxolimab. These receptors all stem from an adult with an advanced solid tumor such as melanoma, head and neck, liver or kidney cancer.

This clone was counted a few times. The chain joins TRBV30 to TRBJ1-3, with TRBD1 as a possible D gene (5 bases). The CDR3 covers 15 residues. Germline loops: CDR1 GTSNPN, CDR2 SVGIG (reference sequence). Trimming took 8 bases from V and 7 from J, leaving 24 bases between them. This CDR3 is CARGTGTGLGNTIYF. The DNA of the CDR3 is TGTGCCCGCGGGACGGGGACGGGGCTAGGGAACACCATATATTTT.

The V call is TRBV7-8, the J call TRBJ1-2; D may be TRBD1 (6 bases). V lost 5 bases to trimming and J lost 8 bases, with 12 bases between them. In germline, CDR1 is SGHVS, CDR2 FQNEAQ. The CDR3 is 12 residues long. CDR3 loop: CASSIMGGGYTF. The CDR3 nucleotides read TGTGCCAGCAGCATCATGGGGGGCGGCTACACCTTC.

This clone appeared once. The chain has TRBV7-8 and TRBJ2-7; D unresolved. CDR1 and CDR2 (germline): SGHVS, FQNEAQ. The CDR3 is 12 amino acids. V shed 10 bases and J shed 1 base, with 11 bases lying between them. The CDR3, as DNA: TGTGCCACCTTGGACGGGTCCTACGAGCAGTACTTC. It specifies CATLDGSYEQYF.

J is TRBJ1-3 and V is TRBV30; D possibly corresponds to TRBD1 (6 bases). The germline gives CDR1 GTSNPN, CDR2 SVGIG (reference sequence). The V end lost 4 bases, the J end lost 0 bases, and 10 bases lay between the germline ends. This CDR3 is 14 amino acids long. CDR3 coding DNA: TGTGCCTGGACAACAGGGAACTCTGGAAACACCATATATTTT. This codes for CAWTTGNSGNTIYF.

Notes on this clone: In the same sample, other DNA sequences code for this CDR3. The chain combines TRBV5-4 with TRBJ2-3; 14 bases align to TRBD2. V shed 4 bases and J 1 base; nucleotides not matched to a gene: 5. The CDR3 consists of 17 residues. CDR1 SGHNT and CDR2 YYREEE come from the germline V gene (reference sequence). The CDR3: CASSPGLAGVGTDTQYF. The CDR3 nucleotides read TGTGCCAGCAGCCCGGGACTAGCGGGGGTCGGCACAGATACGCAGTATTTT.

The chain links TRBV10-2 to TRBJ1-2; TRBD1 is a possible D gene (6 bases). This CDR3 is built from 14 residues. V lost 3 bases and J lost 4, with 12 bases in between. Germline V gene data show CDR1 as WSHSY and CDR2 as SAAADI. This CDR3 reads CASSESGASYGYTF. In DNA, the CDR3 is TGCGCCAGCAGTGAATCGGGGGCTTCCTATGGCTACACCTTC.

This sequence joins TRBV4-1 and TRBJ2-2, with 7 bases that match TRBD1. V lost 2 bases, J lost 4 bases, and 10 bases stayed unmatched. This CDR3 has 17 residues. CDR1 and CDR2 (germline): MGHRA, YSYEKL. CDR3 DNA: TGCGCCAGCAGCCAAATAGCCGGGACAGCTACCACCGGGGAGCTGTTTTTT. Its translation: CASSQIAGTATTGELFF.

V is TRBV28 and J is TRBJ2-7; maybe TRBD1 (6 bases). V was shortened by 4 bases and J by 0 bases, with 13 bases between the two germline ends. Germline loops: CDR1 MDHEN, CDR2 SYDVKM. This CDR3 comprises 15 residues. The CDR3 sequence is CASSSRTEPSYEQYF. The CDR3 DNA sequence: TGTGCCAGCAGTTCTCGGACAGAGCCCTCCTACGAGCAGTACTTC.

In regard to this clone: The germline gene is not matched at one end of the junction; a read error may be the cause. This sequence joins TRBV5-6 and TRBJ2-6; D possibly corresponds to TRBD1 (5 bases). The CDR3 has 15 residues. The germline CDR1 and CDR2 sequences are SGHDT and YYEEEE. For the CDR3, the DNA is TGTGCCAGCAGCTTGGGACTCTCTGGGGCCAGCGTCCTGACTTTC. Amino acids: CASSLGLSGASVLTF.